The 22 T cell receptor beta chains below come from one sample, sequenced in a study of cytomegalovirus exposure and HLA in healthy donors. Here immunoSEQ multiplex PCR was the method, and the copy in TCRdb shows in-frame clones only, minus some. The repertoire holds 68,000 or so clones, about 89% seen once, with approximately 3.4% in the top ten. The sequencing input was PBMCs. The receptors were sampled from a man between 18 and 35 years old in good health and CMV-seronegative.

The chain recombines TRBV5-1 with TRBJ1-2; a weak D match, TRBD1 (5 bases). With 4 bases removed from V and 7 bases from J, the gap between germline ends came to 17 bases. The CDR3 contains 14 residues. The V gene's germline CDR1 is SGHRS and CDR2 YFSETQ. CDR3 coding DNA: TGCGCCAGCAGCGCTTCACGACAGCATGCTGGCTACACCTTC. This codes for CASSASRQHAGYTF.

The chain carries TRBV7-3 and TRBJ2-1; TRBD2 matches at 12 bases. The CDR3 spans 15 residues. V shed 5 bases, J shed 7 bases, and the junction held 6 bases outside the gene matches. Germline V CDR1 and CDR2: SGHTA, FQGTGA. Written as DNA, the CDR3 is TGTGCCAGCAGCCAGACTAGCGGGAGAGGTAATGAGCAGTTCTTC. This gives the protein CASSQTSGRGNEQFF.

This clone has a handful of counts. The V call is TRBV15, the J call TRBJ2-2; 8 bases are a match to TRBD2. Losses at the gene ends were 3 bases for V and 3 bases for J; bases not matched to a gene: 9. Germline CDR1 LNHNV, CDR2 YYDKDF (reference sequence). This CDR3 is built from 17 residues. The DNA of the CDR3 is TGTGCCACCAGCAGTCGGACTAGCATGATTTACACCGGGGAGCTGTTTTTT. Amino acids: CATSSRTSMIYTGELFF.

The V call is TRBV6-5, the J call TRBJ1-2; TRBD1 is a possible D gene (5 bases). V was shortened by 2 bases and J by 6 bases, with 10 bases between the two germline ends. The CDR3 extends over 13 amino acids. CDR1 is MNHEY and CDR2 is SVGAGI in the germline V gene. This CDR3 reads CASSYDVGDGYTF. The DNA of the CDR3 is TGTGCCAGCAGTTACGACGTAGGGGATGGCTACACCTTC.

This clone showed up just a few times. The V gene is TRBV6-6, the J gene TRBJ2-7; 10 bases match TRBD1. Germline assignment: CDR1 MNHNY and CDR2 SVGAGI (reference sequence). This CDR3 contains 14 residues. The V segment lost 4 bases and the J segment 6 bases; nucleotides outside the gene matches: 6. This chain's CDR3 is CASSSGTGAREQYF. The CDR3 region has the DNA TGTGCCAGCAGTTCCGGGACAGGGGCTCGCGAGCAGTACTTC.

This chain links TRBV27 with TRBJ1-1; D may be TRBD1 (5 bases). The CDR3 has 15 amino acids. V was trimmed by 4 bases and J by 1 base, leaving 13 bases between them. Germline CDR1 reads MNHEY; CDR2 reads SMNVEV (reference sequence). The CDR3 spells CASSYQTGGNTEAFF. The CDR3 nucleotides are TGTGCCAGCAGTTACCAAACGGGGGGGAACACTGAAGCTTTCTTT.

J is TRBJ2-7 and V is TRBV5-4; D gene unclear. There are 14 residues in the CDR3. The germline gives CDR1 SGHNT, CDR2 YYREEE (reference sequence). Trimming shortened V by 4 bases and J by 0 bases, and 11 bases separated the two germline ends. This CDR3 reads CASSPVGSSYEQYF. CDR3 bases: TGTGCCAGCAGCCCGGTTGGTAGCTCCTACGAGCAGTACTTC.

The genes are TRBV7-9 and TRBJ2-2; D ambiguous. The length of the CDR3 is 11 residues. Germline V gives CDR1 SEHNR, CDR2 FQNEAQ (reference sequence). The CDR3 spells CAYEETGELFF. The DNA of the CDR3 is TGTGCGTATGAGGAAACCGGGGAGCTGTTTTTT.

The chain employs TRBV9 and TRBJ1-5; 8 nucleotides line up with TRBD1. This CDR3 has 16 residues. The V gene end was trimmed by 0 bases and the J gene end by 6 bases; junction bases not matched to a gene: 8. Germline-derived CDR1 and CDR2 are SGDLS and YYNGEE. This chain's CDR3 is CASSVDGNTGGQPQHF. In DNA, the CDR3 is TGTGCCAGCAGCGTAGATGGTAACACAGGGGGTCAGCCCCAGCATTTT.

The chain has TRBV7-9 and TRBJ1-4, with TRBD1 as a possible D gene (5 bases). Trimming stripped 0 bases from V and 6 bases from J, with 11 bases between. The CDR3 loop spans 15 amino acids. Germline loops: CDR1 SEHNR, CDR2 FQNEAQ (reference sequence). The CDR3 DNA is TGTGCCAGCAGCTTAGCGCGGGGGATGGATGAAAAACTGTTTTTT. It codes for CASSLARGMDEKLFF.

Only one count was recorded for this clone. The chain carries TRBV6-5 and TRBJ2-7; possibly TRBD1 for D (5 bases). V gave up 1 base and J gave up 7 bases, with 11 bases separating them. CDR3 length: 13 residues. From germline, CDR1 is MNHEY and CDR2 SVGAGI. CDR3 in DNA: TGTGCCAGCAGTTACTACAGGTTGGGGGAGCAGTACTTC. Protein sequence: CASSYYRLGEQYF.

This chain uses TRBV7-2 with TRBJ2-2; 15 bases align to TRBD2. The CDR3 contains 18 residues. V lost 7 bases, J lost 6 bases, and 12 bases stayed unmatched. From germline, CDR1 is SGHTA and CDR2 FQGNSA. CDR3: CASTSGTSGRRAAGELFF. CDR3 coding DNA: TGTGCCAGCACTTCCGGGACTAGCGGGAGGAGAGCGGCCGGGGAGCTGTTTTTT.

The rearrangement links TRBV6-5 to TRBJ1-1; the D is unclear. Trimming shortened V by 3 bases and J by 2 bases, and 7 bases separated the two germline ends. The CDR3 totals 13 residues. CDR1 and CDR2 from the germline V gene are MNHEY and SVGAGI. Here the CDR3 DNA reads TGTGCCAGCAGTTATACAAGAAACACTGAAGCTTTCTTT. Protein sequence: CASSYTRNTEAFF.

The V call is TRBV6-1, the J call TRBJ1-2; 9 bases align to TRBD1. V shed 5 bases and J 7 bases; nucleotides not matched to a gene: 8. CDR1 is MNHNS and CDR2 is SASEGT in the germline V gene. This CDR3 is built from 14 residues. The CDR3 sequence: CASSSRDRESGYTF. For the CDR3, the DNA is TGTGCCAGCAGTAGTCGGGACAGGGAGAGTGGCTACACCTTC.

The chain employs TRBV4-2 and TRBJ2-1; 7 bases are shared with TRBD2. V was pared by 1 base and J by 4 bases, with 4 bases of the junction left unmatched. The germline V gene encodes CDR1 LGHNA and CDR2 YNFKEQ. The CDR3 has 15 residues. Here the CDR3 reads CASSQALADYNEQFF. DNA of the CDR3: TGTGCCAGCAGCCAAGCCCTAGCGGATTACAATGAGCAGTTCTTC.

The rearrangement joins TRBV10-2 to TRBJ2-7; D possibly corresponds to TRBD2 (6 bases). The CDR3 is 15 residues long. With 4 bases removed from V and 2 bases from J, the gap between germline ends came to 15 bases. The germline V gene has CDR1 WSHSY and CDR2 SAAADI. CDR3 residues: CASSGRGTSTYEQYF. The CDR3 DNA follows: TGCGCCAGCAGTGGACGGGGGACGTCGACCTACGAGCAGTACTTC.

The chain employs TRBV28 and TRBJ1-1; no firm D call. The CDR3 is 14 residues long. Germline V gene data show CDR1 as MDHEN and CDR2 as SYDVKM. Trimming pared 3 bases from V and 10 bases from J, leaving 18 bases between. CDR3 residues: CASSFRPPEGGAFF. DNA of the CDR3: TGTGCCAGCAGTTTTCGCCCCCCGGAGGGCGGAGCTTTCTTT. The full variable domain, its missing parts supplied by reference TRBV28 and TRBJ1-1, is DVKVTQSSRYLVKRTGEKVFLECVQDMDHENMFWYRQDPGLGLRLIYFSYDVKMKEKGDIPEGYSVSREKKERFSLILESASTNQTSMYLCASSFRPPEGGAFFGQGTRLTVV.

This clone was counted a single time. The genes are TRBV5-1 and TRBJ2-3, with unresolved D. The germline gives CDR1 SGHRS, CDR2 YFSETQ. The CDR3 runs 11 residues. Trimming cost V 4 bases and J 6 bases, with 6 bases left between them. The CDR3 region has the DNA TGCGCCAGCAGCCCTAGGGATACGCAGTATTTT. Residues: CASSPRDTQYF.

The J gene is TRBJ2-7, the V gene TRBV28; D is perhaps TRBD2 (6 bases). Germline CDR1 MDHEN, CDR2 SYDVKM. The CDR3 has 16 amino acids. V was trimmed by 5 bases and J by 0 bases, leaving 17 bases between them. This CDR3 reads CASSQVRDGGSYEQYF. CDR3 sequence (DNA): TGTGCCAGCAGTCAGGTCCGGGACGGGGGCTCCTACGAGCAGTACTTC.

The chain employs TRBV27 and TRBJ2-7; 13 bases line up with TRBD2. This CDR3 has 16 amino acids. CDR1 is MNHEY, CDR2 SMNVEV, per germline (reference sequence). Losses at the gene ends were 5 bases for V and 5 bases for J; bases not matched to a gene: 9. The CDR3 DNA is TGTGCCAGCAGTCTGATAGGACTAGCGGGAGTCCACGAGCAGTACTTC. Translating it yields CASSLIGLAGVHEQYF.

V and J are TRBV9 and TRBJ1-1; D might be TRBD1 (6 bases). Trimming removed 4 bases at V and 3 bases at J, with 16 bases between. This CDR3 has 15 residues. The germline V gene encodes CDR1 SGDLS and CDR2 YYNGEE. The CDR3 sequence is CASSPRQALHTEAFF. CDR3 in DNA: TGTGCCAGCAGCCCCAGACAGGCCCTCCACACTGAAGCTTTCTTT.

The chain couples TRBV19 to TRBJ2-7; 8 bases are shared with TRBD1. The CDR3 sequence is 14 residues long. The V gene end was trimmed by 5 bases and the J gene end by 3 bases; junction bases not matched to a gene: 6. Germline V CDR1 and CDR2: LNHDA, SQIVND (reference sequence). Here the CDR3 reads CASSLRTGIYEQYF. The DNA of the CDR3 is TGTGCCAGTAGTTTAAGGACAGGGATCTACGAGCAGTACTTC.